A selection of T cell receptor beta chains follows, all from one sample in a study of blood T cell repertoires in COVID-19. Some clones are missing from TCRdb's copy, which holds only in-frame ones; the method was immunoSEQ multiplex PCR. The sample includes 150,000 to 250,000 clones, roughly four fifths seen only once; the top ten take around 11%. Sequenced sample: PBMCs or T cells enriched from blood (not recorded which). Source of these receptors: a man aged 40-49 years who had recovered from COVID-19. The CDR3 runs from the conserved cysteine through the conserved F or W. A D gene is named only where the DNA matches it firmly. Some rows mark clone size as missing; the rest say once, few, many or name a class of expanded clone.

>TRBV3-1/TRBV3-2|TRBJ1-2|.|.
TGTGCCAGCAGCCCCCGGGACTCCTATGGCTACACCTTC
CASSPRDSYGYTF
>TRBV28|TRBJ1-5|.|.
TGTGCCTCTTATAGGACAGCCTATCAGCCCCAGCATTTT
CASYRTAYQPQHF
>TRBV7-9|TRBJ2-2|.|.
TGTGCCAGCAGCGATCCTAGCTCTAGCACCGGGGAGCTGTTTTTT
CASSDPSSSTGELFF
>TRBV7-9|TRBJ1-5|.|.
TGTGCCAGCAGCTTAGCGAACAGACAGCCCCAGCATTTT
CASSLANRQPQHF
>TRBV2|TRBJ2-6|.|.
TGTGCCAGCAGTAAAGCGGCCCACTCTGGGGCCAACGTCCTGACTTTC
CASSKAAHSGANVLTF
>TRBV5-6|TRBJ2-3|.|.
TGTGCCAGCAGCCCGTCTTATGAGGCTGCCCTCACAGATACGCAGTATTTT
CASSPSYEAALTDTQYF
>TRBV28|TRBJ2-1|TRBD2|.
TGTGCCAGCAGTTTTAGCGGGAGCTCCTACAATGAGCAGTTCTTC
CASSFSGSSYNEQFF
>TRBV19|TRBJ1-2|.|.
TGTGCCAGTAGTATAGAGGCTCACAGCGGGTATGGCTACACCTTC
CASSIEAHSGYGYTF
>TRBV29-1|TRBJ1-1|.|once
TGCAGCGGGGGACACGCTGAAGCTTTCTTT
CSGGHAEAFF
>TRBV5-1|TRBJ1-3|.|once
TGCGCCAGCAGCGCGGGTGCGGGAATATCTGGAAACACCATATATTTT
CASSAGAGISGNTIYF
>TRBV7-3|TRBJ1-1|.|.
TGTGCCAGCAGCTTGTACAGTGGGAGGGGGACTGAAGCTTTCTTT
CASSLYSGRGTEAFF
>TRBV2|TRBJ2-1|TRBD1|few
TGTGCCAGCAGCACGGACAGGGTCCATGACAGCTCCTACAATGAGCAGTTCTTC
CASSTDRVHDSSYNEQFF
>TRBV2|TRBJ2-6|.|.
TGTGCCAGCAGAGCACAGGTTCCTGGGGCCAACGTCCTGACTTTC
CASRAQVPGANVLTF
>TRBV7-8|TRBJ2-3|TRBD1|.
TGTGCCAGCAGCTCGGGGCCCAGGGGGCCGGGTACGCAGTATTTT
CASSSGPRGPGTQYF
>TRBV12-3/TRBV12-4|TRBJ2-4|.|many
TGTGCCAGCAGTTCCCCGGGACTTACAAGGTACTTC
CASSSPGLTRYF
>TRBV9|TRBJ1-6|.|.
TGTGCCAGCAGCGTAGGACACCATAATTCACCCCTCCACTTT
CASSVGHHNSPLHF
>TRBV5-1|TRBJ2-3|TRBD2|few
TGCGCCAGCAGCTGGGGGACTAGCGGTAGCACAGATACGCAGTATTTT
CASSWGTSGSTDTQYF
>TRBV5-6|TRBJ1-6|.|.
TGTGCCAGCAGCTTCTTTGGGGACACCACCACCAATTCACCCCTCCACTTT
CASSFFGDTTTNSPLHF
>TRBV28|TRBJ1-4|TRBD1|.
TGTGCCAGCAGTTCCTTGGACAGGGACAATGAAAAACTGTTTTTT
CASSSLDRDNEKLFF
>TRBV5-6|TRBJ2-7|.|.
TGTGCCAGCAGTTTAGACTCCCCCCGGGGCTACGAGCAGTACTTC
CASSLDSPRGYEQYF
>TRBV6-5|TRBJ1-4|TRBD1|.
TGTGCCAGCAGTCCACAGGGGGCGGAAGAAAAACTGTTTTTT
CASSPQGAEEKLFF
>TRBV11-3|TRBJ2-1|.|.
TGTGCCAGCAGCTCCGTTATGTACAATGAGCAGTTCTTC
CASSSVMYNEQFF
>TRBV11-2|TRBJ2-1|TRBD2|.
TGTGCCAGCAGCCCCGGCGGGACTAGCGGGAAATCCTACAATGAGCAGTTCTTC
CASSPGGTSGKSYNEQFF
>TRBV7-9|TRBJ1-6|TRBD1|.
TGTGCCAGCAGCTCGGGACAGATTCTTACTTCACCCCTCCACTTT
CASSSGQILTSPLHF
>TRBV3-1/TRBV3-2|TRBJ1-1|.|.
TGTGCCAGCAGCCTAACAGGGTCCACTGAAGCTTTCTTT
CASSLTGSTEAFF
>TRBV24-1|TRBJ2-7|.|.
TGTGCCACCAGTGACCCAGGACTGGGTCTGTACTTC
CATSDPGLGLYF
>TRBV6-2/TRBV6-3|TRBJ1-2|TRBD1|.
TGTGCCAGCAGTTACGGGACAGGGAACGACTATGGCTACACCTTC
CASSYGTGNDYGYTF
>TRBV7-9|TRBJ2-7|TRBD2|.
TGTGCCAGCAGTTTAGCGGGAGGGCCAATCTACGAGCAGTACTTC
CASSLAGGPIYEQYF
>TRBV2|TRBJ2-2|TRBD1|.
TGTGCCAGCAGTGTTTTAGGACAGGGAACCGGGGAGCTGTTTTTT
CASSVLGQGTGELFF
>TRBV28|TRBJ2-7|TRBD1|.
TGTGCCAGCAGTTTACTTAGGGACAGGCCTGTGGGGCAGTACTTC
CASSLLRDRPVGQYF
>TRBV18|TRBJ1-5|.|.
TGTGCCAGCTCCGAGACAGAGTATCAGCCCCAGCATTTT
CASSETEYQPQHF
>TRBV3-1/TRBV3-2|TRBJ2-1|.|.
TGTGCCAGCAGCCAAGTGGCCAATGAGCAGTTCTTC
CASSQVANEQFF
>TRBV6-5|TRBJ2-1|TRBD2|.
TGTGCCAGCAGTTACCGTTCTACTAGCGTTCATGAGCAGTTCTTC
CASSYRSTSVHEQFF
>TRBV2|TRBJ1-3|.|.
TGTGCCAGCTCCCAGCGGAGGGAAAGGGAAAACACCATATATTTT
CASSQRRERENTIYF
>TRBV6-1|TRBJ2-3|TRBD2|.
TGTGCCAGCAGTGAAATCGGGACTAGTATAACAGATACGCAGTATTTT
CASSEIGTSITDTQYF
>TRBV27|TRBJ1-5|.|.
TGTGCCAGCAGACCGACAGGTAGCAATCAGCCCCAGCATTTT
CASRPTGSNQPQHF
>TRBV20-1|TRBJ1-1|.|.
TGCAGTGCTACACCGAGCACTGAAGCTTTCTTT
CSATPSTEAFF
>TRBV6-2/TRBV6-3|TRBJ1-2|TRBD1|.
TGTGCCAGCAGTCGACTCCGGGACAGGGTAGATCATGGCTACACCTTC
CASSRLRDRVDHGYTF
>TRBV7-2|TRBJ2-2|TRBD2|.
TGTGCCAGCAGAGGAACTAGCGGGAGTAAAGCCGGGGAGCTGTTTTTT
CASRGTSGSKAGELFF
>TRBV5-1|TRBJ2-3|TRBD2|.
TGCGCCAGCAGGACGGGACTAGCGGGAGAGTCTGATACGCAGTATTTT
CASRTGLAGESDTQYF
>TRBV28|TRBJ1-2|TRBD1|.
TGTGCCAGCAGTAAAGAACAGGGGGCGGTTGGCTACACCTTC
CASSKEQGAVGYTF
>TRBV7-9|TRBJ2-7|TRBD2|.
TGTGCCAGCAGCTTTGGGGCGGGAGGGCCTCACGAGCAGTACTTC
CASSFGAGGPHEQYF
>TRBV4-1|TRBJ2-1|TRBD2|.
TGCGCCAGCAGCCAAGAAAGTTACGGCGGGAGCAGGAATGAGCAGTTCTTC
CASSQESYGGSRNEQFF
>TRBV6-5|TRBJ2-1|.|.
TGTGCCAGCAGTTACTCGTGGGGGAGGAAGAATGAGCAGTTCTTC
CASSYSWGRKNEQFF
>TRBV28|TRBJ1-2|.|.
TGTGCCAGCCGGACTACCCTCTATGGCTACACCTTC
CASRTTLYGYTF
>TRBV7-2|TRBJ2-1|TRBD2|.
TGTGCCAGCAGCCAGAGCGGGAGCCCGGCGGATGAGCAGTTCTTC
CASSQSGSPADEQFF
>TRBV7-9|TRBJ1-3|.|.
TGTGCCAGCAGCCCTCGGGGGGCCCGGTGGGACACCATATATTTT
CASSPRGARWDTIYF
>TRBV7-3|TRBJ2-3|.|.
TGTGCCAGCAGCTTATCGGTAACAGATACGCAGTATTTT
CASSLSVTDTQYF
>TRBV6-4|TRBJ1-2|.|.
TGTGCCAGCAGTGTTGATGAGGTCCTGAACTATGGCTACACCTTC
CASSVDEVLNYGYTF
>TRBV7-3|TRBJ2-1|TRBD2|.
TGTGCCAGCCACCGGGCGGGAGGGAATGAGCAGTTCTTC
CASHRAGGNEQFF
>TRBV4-2|TRBJ1-2|TRBD1|.
TGTGCCAGCAGCCAAGGGGCGACAGGGGCTTTCTATGGCTACACCTTC
CASSQGATGAFYGYTF
>TRBV11-2|TRBJ2-3|TRBD2|few
TGTGCCAGCCCCCCCTTTGGGGAGGCGGGAGCGATCGCAGATACGCAGTATTTT
CASPPFGEAGAIADTQYF
>TRBV30|TRBJ1-2|TRBD1|.
TGTGCCTGGAGTGTACAGGGGGACTATGGCTACACCTTC
CAWSVQGDYGYTF
>TRBV4-2|TRBJ2-5|TRBD2|.
TGTGCCAGCAGCCAACCCACTAGCGGGGTGCAAGAGACCCAGTACTTC
CASSQPTSGVQETQYF